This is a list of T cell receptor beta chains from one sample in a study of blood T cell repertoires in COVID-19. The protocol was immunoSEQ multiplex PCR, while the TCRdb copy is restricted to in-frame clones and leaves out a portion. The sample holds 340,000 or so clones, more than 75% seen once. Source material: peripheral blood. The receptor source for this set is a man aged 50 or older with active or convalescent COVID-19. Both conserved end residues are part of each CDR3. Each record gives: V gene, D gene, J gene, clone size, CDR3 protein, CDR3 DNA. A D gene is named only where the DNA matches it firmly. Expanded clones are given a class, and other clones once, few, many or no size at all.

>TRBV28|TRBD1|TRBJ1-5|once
CASSPTGLGSNQPQHF
TGTGCCAGCAGTCCGACAGGGTTGGGAAGCAATCAGCCCCAGCATTTT
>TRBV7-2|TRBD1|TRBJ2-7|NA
CASSLSTGKGEQYF
TGTGCCAGCAGCCTCTCGACAGGGAAGGGCGAGCAGTACTTC
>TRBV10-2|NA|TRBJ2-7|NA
CASSIQGTSYEQYF
TGCGCCAGCAGTATACAGGGAACCTCCTACGAGCAGTACTTC
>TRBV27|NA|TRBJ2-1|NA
CASTPTSGWSSYNEQFF
TGTGCCAGCACCCCAACCTCAGGGTGGAGCTCCTACAATGAGCAGTTCTTC
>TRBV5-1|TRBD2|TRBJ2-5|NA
CASSLEFGTSGRWGETQYF
TGCGCCAGCAGCTTGGAATTCGGGACTAGCGGGAGGTGGGGAGAGACCCAGTACTTC
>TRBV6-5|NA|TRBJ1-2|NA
CATYGVGLMVYGYTF
TGTGCCACCTACGGGGTCGGGCTGATGGTCTATGGCTACACCTTC
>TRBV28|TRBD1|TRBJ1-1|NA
CASSLQGALGVAFF
TGTGCCAGCAGCCTACAGGGGGCTCTTGGGGTAGCTTTCTTT
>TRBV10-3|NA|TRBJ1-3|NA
CAIRPTGFLSGNTIYF
TGTGCCATACGACCTACAGGGTTCCTCTCTGGAAACACCATATATTTT
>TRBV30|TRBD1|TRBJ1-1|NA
CAWSFWDREAFF
TGTGCCTGGAGTTTTTGGGACAGGGAAGCTTTCTTT
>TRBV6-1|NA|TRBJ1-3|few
CASSDRAGNTIYF
TGTGCCAGCAGTGACAGGGCTGGAAACACCATATATTTT
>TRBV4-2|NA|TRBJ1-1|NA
CASSPHYLEPGAFF
TGTGCCAGCAGCCCACACTATCTAGAGCCCGGAGCTTTCTTT
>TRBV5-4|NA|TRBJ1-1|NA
CASSLTSGGDTEAFF
TGTGCCAGCAGCTTGACATCTGGGGGGGACACTGAAGCTTTCTTT
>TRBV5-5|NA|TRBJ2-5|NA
CASSAGRGQVLGETQYF
TGTGCCAGCAGCGCGGGCCGGGGACAAGTCCTTGGGGAGACCCAGTACTTC
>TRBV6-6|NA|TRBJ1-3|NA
CASSPRERGNTIYF
TGTGCCAGCAGTCCTCGGGAGCGTGGAAACACCATATATTTT
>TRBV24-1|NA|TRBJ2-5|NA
CATSDPRAPTGTQYF
TGTGCCACCAGTGACCCCAGGGCCCCAACGGGGACCCAGTACTTC
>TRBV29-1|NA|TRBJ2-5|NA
CSVGEMETQYF
TGCAGCGTCGGGGAGATGGAGACCCAGTACTTC
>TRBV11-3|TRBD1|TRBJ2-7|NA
CASSWTGRNEQYF
TGTGCCAGCAGCTGGACAGGGCGGAACGAGCAGTACTTC
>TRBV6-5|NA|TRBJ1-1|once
CASNVLVGDTEAFF
TGTGCCAGTAATGTGCTAGTTGGCGACACTGAAGCTTTCTTT
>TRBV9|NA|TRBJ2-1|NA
CASSVGYGNEQFF
TGTGCCAGCAGCGTAGGCTACGGCAATGAGCAGTTCTTC
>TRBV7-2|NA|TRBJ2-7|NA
CASSWIRGEQYF
TGTGCCAGCAGCTGGATCAGGGGCGAACAGTACTTC
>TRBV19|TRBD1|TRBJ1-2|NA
CATLQGTYGYTF
TGTGCCACCCTACAGGGGACCTATGGCTACACCTTC
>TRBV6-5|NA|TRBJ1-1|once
CASSYSRVWGEAFF
TGTGCCAGCAGTTACTCCAGGGTCTGGGGTGAAGCTTTCTTT
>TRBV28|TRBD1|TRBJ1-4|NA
CASSTTGGGEKLFF
TGTGCCAGCAGCACGACAGGGGGCGGTGAAAAACTGTTTTTT
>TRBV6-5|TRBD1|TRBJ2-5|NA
CASRAGGLETQYF
TGTGCCAGCAGAGCAGGGGGTTTGGAGACCCAGTACTTC
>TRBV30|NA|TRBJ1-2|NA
CAWTLGGVGQFRGNYGYTF
TGTGCCTGGACCCTAGGGGGGGTGGGTCAATTCCGTGGAAACTATGGCTACACCTTC
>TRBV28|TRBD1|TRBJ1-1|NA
CASSLFAGTGIWSVAEAFF
TGTGCCAGCAGTTTATTTGCCGGGACAGGGATTTGGTCGGTCGCTGAAGCTTTCTTT
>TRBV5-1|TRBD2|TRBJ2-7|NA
CASSSLAGATYEQYF
TGCGCCAGCAGCTCATTAGCGGGAGCAACCTACGAGCAGTACTTC
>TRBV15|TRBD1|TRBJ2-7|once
CATSKPKGQAYEQYF
TGTGCCACCAGCAAGCCAAAGGGACAGGCCTACGAGCAGTACTTC
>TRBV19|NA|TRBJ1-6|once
CASSLQNSPLHF
TGTGCCAGTAGTCTTCAGAATTCACCCCTCCACTTT
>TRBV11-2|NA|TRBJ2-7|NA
CASSSGVPTEQYF
TGTGCCAGCAGCTCAGGTGTTCCTACGGAGCAGTACTTC
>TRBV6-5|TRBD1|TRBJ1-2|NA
CASSSDRGRIYTF
TGTGCCAGCAGCTCTGACAGGGGGCGCATCTACACCTTC
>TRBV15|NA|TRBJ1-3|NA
CATSRALGVISGNTIYF
TGTGCCACCAGCAGAGCCCTAGGGGTAATCTCTGGAAACACCATATATTTT
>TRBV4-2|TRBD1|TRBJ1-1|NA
CASSPRVTGGEAFF
TGTGCCAGCAGCCCACGAGTCACAGGGGGTGAAGCTTTCTTT
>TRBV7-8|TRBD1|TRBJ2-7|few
CASRQDHRGDEQYF
TGTGCCAGCAGGCAAGACCACAGGGGGGACGAGCAGTACTTC
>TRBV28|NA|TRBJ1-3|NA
CASSLNQISGNTIYF
TGTGCCAGCAGTTTAAACCAGATCTCTGGAAACACCATATATTTT
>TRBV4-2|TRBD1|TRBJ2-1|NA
CASSQDWQGDIEQFF
TGTGCCAGCAGCCAAGATTGGCAGGGGGATATTGAGCAGTTCTTC
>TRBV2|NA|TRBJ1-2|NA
CASSEQGRVYGYTF
TGTGCCAGCAGTGAACAGGGCAGGGTCTATGGCTACACCTTC
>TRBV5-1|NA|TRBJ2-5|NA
CASSPRGSETQYF
TGCGCCAGCAGCCCTAGAGGGTCAGAGACCCAGTACTTC
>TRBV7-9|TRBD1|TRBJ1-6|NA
CASSLGTGTFNSPLHF
TGTGCCAGCAGCTTGGGGACAGGGACTTTCAATTCACCCCTCCACTTT